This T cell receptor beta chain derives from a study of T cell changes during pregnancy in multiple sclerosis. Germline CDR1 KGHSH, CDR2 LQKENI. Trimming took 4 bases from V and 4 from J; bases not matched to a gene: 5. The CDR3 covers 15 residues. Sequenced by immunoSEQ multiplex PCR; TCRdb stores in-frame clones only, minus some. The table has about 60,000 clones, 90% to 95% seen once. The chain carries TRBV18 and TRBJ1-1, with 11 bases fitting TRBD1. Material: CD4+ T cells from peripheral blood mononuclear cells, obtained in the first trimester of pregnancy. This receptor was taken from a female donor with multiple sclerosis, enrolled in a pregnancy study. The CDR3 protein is CASSRDRGSTTEAFF. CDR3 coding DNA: TGTGCCAGCTCACGGGACAGGGGGTCGACCACTGAAGCTTTCTTT. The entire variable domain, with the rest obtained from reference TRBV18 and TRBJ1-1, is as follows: NAGVMQNPRHLVRRRGQEARLRCSPMKGHSHVYWYRQLPEEGLKFMVYLQKENIIDESGMPKERFSAEFPKEGPSILRIQQVVRGDSAAYFCASSRDRGSTTEAFFGQGTRLTVV.